Given below is one T cell receptor (beta chain) in context. 60 Vbeta and 13 Jbeta primers were used in PCR. Libraries were prepared by immunoSEQ multiplex PCR; TCRdb keeps only in-frame clonotypes and omits some of them. The sample holds about 140,000 clones, 65% to 80% seen once. This sample is drawn from a study of cytomegalovirus exposure and HLA in healthy donors. This TCR derives from a woman younger than 45 in good health and CMV-seronegative. Sequenced input: PBMCs.

CDR3 protein: CASSLGTGTTDTQYF. CDR3 bases: TGTGCCAGCTCACTTGGGACAGGGACTACAGATACGCAGTATTTT. The rearrangement uses TRBV18 and TRBJ2-3, with TRBD1 matching 9 bases. There are 15 residues in the CDR3. The V gene's germline CDR1 is KGHSH and CDR2 LQKENI. V trimming: 4 bases; J trimming: 3 bases; junction bases outside the gene matches: 5.